Listed below are T cell receptor beta chains from one sample, sequenced in a study of naive and memory T cell subsets. TCRdb reprocessed the 5' RACE reads with MiXCR, giving one entry per CDR3 protein. The sample holds over 45,000 distinct CDR3 sequences; approximately 4.5% are singletons and the top ten take around 0.84%. Receptor source: a female donor in good health. The CDR3 runs from the conserved cysteine through the conserved F or W. The D gene is left open where the match is weak. Clone sizes are shown as once, few or many counts, or a class when the clone is expanded.

D,size,V,J,CDR3,DNA
-,few,TRBV7-9,TRBJ1-5,CASSLLGRGGEQPQHF,TGTGCCAGCAGCTTACTGGGCAGGGGAGGGGAACAGCCCCAGCATTTT
-,many,TRBV14,TRBJ2-1,CASSQLGRDSNNEQFF,TGTGCCAGCAGCCAATTAGGACGGGACTCCAACAATGAGCAGTTCTTC
TRBD2,many,TRBV28,TRBJ2-6,CASSWGGLGANVLTF,TGTGCCAGCAGCTGGGGGGGATTAGGGGCCAACGTCCTGACTTTC
-,many,TRBV20-1,TRBJ2-5,CSASRWGAFGETQYF,TGCAGTGCTAGCCGCTGGGGGGCGTTCGGAGAGACCCAGTACTTC
-,many,TRBV5-1,TRBJ1-1,CASSFVGYTEAFF,TGCGCCAGCAGCTTCGTAGGGTACACTGAAGCTTTCTTT
TRBD2,few,TRBV14,TRBJ2-7,CASSQGLAGAYEQYF,TGTGCCAGCAGCCAAGGACTAGCGGGAGCTTACGAGCAGTACTTC
-,many,TRBV12-3/TRBV12-4,TRBJ2-3,CASSRGPGTSTQYF,TGTGCCAGCAGCCGGGGACCGGGGACGAGTACGCAGTATTTT
TRBD1,many,TRBV7-9,TRBJ1-4,CASSLAGGSEKLFF,TGTGCCAGCAGCTTAGCAGGGGGCTCTGAAAAACTGTTTTTT
TRBD1,many,TRBV19,TRBJ1-2,CASSIGTAYGYTF,TGTGCCAGTAGTATCGGGACAGCCTATGGCTACACCTTC
TRBD1,many,TRBV20-1,TRBJ1-1,CSARQGPGTEAFF,TGCAGTGCTCGACAGGGGCCGGGCACTGAAGCTTTCTTT
-,many,TRBV19,TRBJ1-5,CASSIDRTYSNQPQHF,TGTGCCAGTAGTATAGATCGGACGTATAGCAATCAGCCCCAGCATTTT
TRBD1,few,TRBV9,TRBJ2-6,CASTRGTGQANSGANVLTF,TGTGCCAGCACCAGGGGAACGGGACAGGCTAACTCTGGGGCCAACGTCCTGACTTTC
TRBD1,many,TRBV7-9,TRBJ1-1,CASMVRGTANTEAFF,TGTGCCAGCATGGTCCGGGGGACAGCAAACACTGAAGCTTTCTTT
-,many,TRBV5-1,TRBJ2-7,CALDNPYEQYF,TGCGCCCTGGACAATCCCTACGAGCAGTACTTC
-,many,TRBV12-3/TRBV12-4,TRBJ2-1,CASSYGGGNNEQFF,TGTGCCAGCAGTTATGGTGGGGGTAACAATGAGCAGTTCTTC
-,many,TRBV29-1,TRBJ1-2,CSVEGRATYGYTF,TGCAGCGTTGAGGGCAGGGCGACATATGGCTACACCTTC
-,many,TRBV12-3/TRBV12-4,TRBJ1-2,CASSFPGNYGYTF,TGTGCCAGCAGTTTTCCGGGGAACTATGGCTACACCTTC
TRBD2,many,TRBV5-1,TRBJ2-7,CASSLALLAGAYEQYF,TGCGCCAGCAGCTTGGCCTTGCTTGCGGGGGCCTACGAGCAGTACTTC
-,many,TRBV7-2,TRBJ2-3,CASSFGTDTQYF,TGTGCCAGCAGCTTCGGCACAGATACGCAGTATTTT
-,many,TRBV6-2/TRBV6-3,TRBJ1-5,CASSYPYQPQHF,TGTGCCAGCAGTTACCCGTATCAGCCCCAGCATTTT
-,few,TRBV29-1,TRBJ2-7,CSVEESYEQYF,TGCAGCGTTGAAGAAAGCTACGAGCAGTACTTC
-,many,TRBV28,TRBJ2-7,CASSLSPLGESYF,TGTGCCAGCAGTTTATCTCCCCTCGGGGAGTCGTACTTC
-,many,TRBV20-1,TRBJ2-7,CSAPEDRVYEQYF,TGCAGTGCTCCGGAGGACAGAGTCTACGAGCAGTACTTC
-,many,TRBV19,TRBJ1-5,CASSVVRGNQPQHF,TGTGCCAGCTCAGTAGTCCGAGGGAATCAGCCCCAGCATTTT
TRBD1,many,TRBV7-9,TRBJ1-1,CASSLRGQGTEAFF,TGTGCCAGCAGCTTAAGGGGGCAGGGAACTGAAGCTTTCTTT